This TCR beta chain was documented in a study of a mutant IDH1 vaccine in newly diagnosed glioma. Study-wide background: The sex distribution of treated patients was approximately 62% male and around 40% female, with a mean age of 40.4 years. The study's findings and limits: Overall, almost 95% of patients had vaccine-induced immune responses.

Time point: baseline, week 1 (first vaccination visit). Treatment reported: pre-vaccination baseline after standard-of-care therapy. Donors had new IDH1-mutant astrocytomas of WHO grade 3 or 4 (ATRX-lost). Germline lookup yields CDR1 SGHRS and CDR2 YFSETQ. This CDR3 is 12 amino acids long. Trimming stripped 5 bases from V and 8 bases from J, with 13 bases between. As to this clone: No antigen is known for it.

The data were produced by immunoSEQ multiplex PCR, yet TCRdb's version contains in-frame clones alone and is incomplete. The table lists about 88,000 clones, over 75% of them singletons. The source is a man in his forties with glioma. Some clones in this sample may be carry-over from other donors' samples. The source material was PBMCs, sampled from a glioma patient treated with radiotherapy, temozolomide or both. This sequence joins TRBV5-1 and TRBJ1-2; possibly TRBD1 for D (5 bases). CDR3 loop: CASSPGPWGYTF. The CDR3 region has the DNA TGCGCCAGCAGTCCAGGGCCCTGGGGCTACACCTTC.